The sequence of this TCR beta chain was determined in a study of spatial heterogeneity in lung cancer. Whole-study context: Raw-read counts averaged over ten per unique TCR and UMI combination.

This clonotype has at least ten counts. Its antigen is unidentified. TCRdb used MiXCR to reprocess the 5' RACE reads, holding one entry per CDR3 protein. The table includes fewer than 15,000 distinct CDR3 sequences, 5% to 6% detected once. Time point in this sample: sample taken at primary tumor resection. Notes on the study in general: One measure, the expanded intratumoral alpha and beta TCR count, tracked tumor mutation counts. Tracking of ubiquitous and regional nonsynonymous mutations by counts of ubiquitous and regional expanded TCRs, respectively, was seen.

This CDR3 is 13 amino acids long. V shed 3 bases, J shed 5 bases, and the junction held 4 bases outside the gene matches. Germline V gives CDR1 DFQATT, CDR2 SNEGSKA (reference sequence). The sequence derives from a female donor with early-stage non-small cell lung cancer. This chain uses TRBV20-1 with TRBJ2-3, with TRBD2 identical over 8 bases. Material: lung tumor tissue, obtained at surgery. This chain's CDR3 is CSASGGALDTQYF. CDR3 sequence (DNA): TGCAGTGCTAGCGGGGGGGCCCTAGATACGCAGTATTTT.